What follows are 6 T cell receptor beta chains derived from one specimen sequenced in a study of cytomegalovirus exposure and HLA in healthy donors. It was with 60 Vbeta and 13 Jbeta primers that the PCR ran. Profiled with immunoSEQ multiplex PCR; TCRdb holds only in-frame clones, not every one. This sample yields 150,000 to 200,000 clones, of which around four fifths are seen a single time; roughly 4.5% belongs to the top ten. The specimen sequenced was PBMCs. The receptors come from a man between 45 and 60 years old in good health and CMV-seropositive.

This sequence joins TRBV27 and TRBJ1-4, with a possible D match to TRBD1 (5 bases). V was cut by 5 bases and J by 5 bases, with 18 bases left in between. The germline CDR1 and CDR2 sequences are MNHEY and SMNVEV (reference sequence). The CDR3 has 16 amino acids. The CDR3 bases are TGTGCCAGCAGTCGTGGGGGGGAGTTAACAAATGAAAAACTGTTTTTT. Residues: CASSRGGELTNEKLFF.

The chain couples TRBV7-9 to TRBJ1-6, with D possibly matching TRBD1 (6 bases). The CDR3 is 14 amino acids. With 2 bases removed from V and 10 bases from J, the gap between germline ends came to 12 bases. The germline V gene encodes CDR1 SEHNR and CDR2 FQNEAQ (reference sequence). This CDR3 is CASSLSGHGSPLHF. The CDR3 bases are TGTGCCAGCAGCTTATCGGGACACGGCTCACCCCTCCACTTT.

In the case of this clone: The identical CDR3 is also encoded by other nucleotide sequences in the sample. The CDR3 is CASSLGTGQETQYF. For the CDR3, the DNA is TGCGCCAGCAGCTTGGGGACAGGGCAAGAGACCCAGTACTTC. The chain uses TRBV5-1 and TRBJ2-5, with 8 bases fitting TRBD1. Losses at the gene ends were 0 bases for V and 2 bases for J; bases not matched to a gene: 0. Looked up from germline, CDR1 is SGHRS and CDR2 is YFSETQ. The CDR3 sequence is 14 residues long.

The chain joins TRBV9 to TRBJ1-3, with a tentative D call TRBD1 (6 bases). The CDR3 runs to 14 residues. The V gene lost 5 bases and the J gene lost 2 bases, with 11 bases spanning the gap. Germline V gives CDR1 SGDLS, CDR2 YYNGEE. For the CDR3, the DNA is TGTGCCAGCAGGGGGGCGGGCCCTGGAAACACCATATATTTT. It specifies CASRGAGPGNTIYF.

The J gene is TRBJ1-1, the V gene TRBV6-6, with D perhaps matching TRBD1 (6 bases). CDR1 MNHNY and CDR2 SVGAGI come from the germline V gene (reference sequence). The CDR3 contains 16 residues. V was pared by 4 bases and J by 0 bases, with 15 bases between. The CDR3 coding sequence is TGTGCCAGCAGTTCTCTCGCAGGGGTTGTGAACACTGAAGCTTTCTTT. Translation gives CASSSLAGVVNTEAFF.

The CDR3 DNA reads TGTGCCAGCAGGACTGGGGGACAGTATAATTCACCCCTCCACTTT. Protein sequence: CASRTGGQYNSPLHF. The chain couples TRBV27 to TRBJ1-6, with 7 bases fitting TRBD1. Trimming took 6 bases from V and 4 from J; bases not matched to a gene: 6. The CDR3 extends over 15 amino acids. CDR1 MNHEY and CDR2 SMNVEV come from the germline V gene (reference sequence).